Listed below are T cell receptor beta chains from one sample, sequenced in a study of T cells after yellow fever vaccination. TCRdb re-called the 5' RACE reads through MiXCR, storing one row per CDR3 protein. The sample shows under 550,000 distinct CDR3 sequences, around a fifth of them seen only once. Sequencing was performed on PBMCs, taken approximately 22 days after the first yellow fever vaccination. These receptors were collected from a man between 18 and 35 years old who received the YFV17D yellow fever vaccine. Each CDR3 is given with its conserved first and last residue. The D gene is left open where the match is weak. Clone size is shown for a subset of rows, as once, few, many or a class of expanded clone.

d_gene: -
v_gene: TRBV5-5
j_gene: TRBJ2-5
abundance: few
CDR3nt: TGTGCCAGCAGCCAACCCGGGTTCGAGACCCAGTACTTC
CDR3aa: CASSQPGFETQYF

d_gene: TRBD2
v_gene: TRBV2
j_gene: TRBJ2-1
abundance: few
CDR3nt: TGTGCCAGCAGTCAAAGCGGGGGGGGGCCCTTC
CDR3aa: CASSQSGGGPF

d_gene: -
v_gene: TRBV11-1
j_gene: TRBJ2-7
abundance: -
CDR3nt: TGTGCCAGCAGCAAGGGACAATTCTACGAGCAGTACTTC
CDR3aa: CASSKGQFYEQYF

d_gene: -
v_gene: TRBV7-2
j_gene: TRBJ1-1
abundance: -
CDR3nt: TGTGCCAGCACCGAATATTTGGCGGTAAACACTGAAGCTTTCTTT
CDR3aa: CASTEYLAVNTEAFF

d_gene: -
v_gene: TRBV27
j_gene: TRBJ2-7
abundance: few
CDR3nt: TGTGCCAGCAGTTTATCCTCGGGCGACTACGAGCAGTACTTC
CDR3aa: CASSLSSGDYEQYF

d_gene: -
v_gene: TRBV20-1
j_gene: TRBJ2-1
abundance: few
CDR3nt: TGCAGTGCTAGAGTCTCGGAAGGGGAGCAGTTCTTC
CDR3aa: CSARVSEGEQFF

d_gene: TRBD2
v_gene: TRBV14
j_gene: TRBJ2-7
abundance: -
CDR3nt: TGTGCCAGCAGCCAAGGCGGGGGGGCCTACGAGCAGTACTTC
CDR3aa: CASSQGGGAYEQYF

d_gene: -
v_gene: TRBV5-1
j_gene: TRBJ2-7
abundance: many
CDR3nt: TGCGCCAGCAGCTTGGGGGACGGCTACGAGCAGTACTTC
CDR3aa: CASSLGDGYEQYF

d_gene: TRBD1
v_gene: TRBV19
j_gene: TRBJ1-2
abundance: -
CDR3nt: TGTGCCAGTAACACCCGGGACAGGGGGAATTATGGCTACACCTTC
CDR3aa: CASNTRDRGNYGYTF

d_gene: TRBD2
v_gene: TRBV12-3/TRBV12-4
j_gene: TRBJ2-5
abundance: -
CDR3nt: TGTGCCAGCACCGAACTAGCGGGAGAGACCCAGTACTTC
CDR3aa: CASTELAGETQYF

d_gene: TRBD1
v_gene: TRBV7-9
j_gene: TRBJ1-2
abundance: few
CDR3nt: TGTGCCAGCAGCTTTTCCGGGACAGGAAACTATGGCTACACCTTC
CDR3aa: CASSFSGTGNYGYTF

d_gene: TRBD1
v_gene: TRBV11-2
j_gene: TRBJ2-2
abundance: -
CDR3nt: TGTGCCAGCAGCCAATCGATACAGGGGGCGTCCACCGGGGAGCTGTTTTTT
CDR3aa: CASSQSIQGASTGELFF

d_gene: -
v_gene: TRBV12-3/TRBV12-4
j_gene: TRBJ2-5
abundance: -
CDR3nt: TGTGCCAGCACTGGCGGGACCCATGTACGGGAGACCCAGTACTTC
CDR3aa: CASTGGTHVRETQYF

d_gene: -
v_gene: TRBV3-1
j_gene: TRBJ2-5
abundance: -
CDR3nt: TGTGCCAGCAGCCAAACTCCGGGCCCCGGACCCGAGACCCAGTACTTC
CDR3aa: CASSQTPGPGPETQYF

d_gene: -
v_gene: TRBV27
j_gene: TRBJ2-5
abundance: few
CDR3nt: TGTGCCAGCAGTTTAATTGGGGGGGAGACCCAGTACTTC
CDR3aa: CASSLIGGETQYF

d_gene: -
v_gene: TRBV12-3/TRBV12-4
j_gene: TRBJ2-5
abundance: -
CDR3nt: TGTGCCAGCAGTTTAGGGTTTCGGGAGACCCAGTACTTC
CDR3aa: CASSLGFRETQYF

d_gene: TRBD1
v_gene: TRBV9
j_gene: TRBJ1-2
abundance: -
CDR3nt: TGTGCCAGCAGCGCGGGGACAGCCTATGGCTACACCTTC
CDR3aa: CASSAGTAYGYTF

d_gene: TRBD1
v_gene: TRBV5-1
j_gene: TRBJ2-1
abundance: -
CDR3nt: TGCGCCAGCAGCGGGAGGGACAGGGTGAATGAGCAGTTCTTC
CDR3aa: CASSGRDRVNEQFF

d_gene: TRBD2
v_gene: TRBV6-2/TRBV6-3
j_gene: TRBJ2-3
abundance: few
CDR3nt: TGTGCCAGCAGTTACTCTCTAGCGGGTTTGGATACGCAGTATTTT
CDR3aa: CASSYSLAGLDTQYF

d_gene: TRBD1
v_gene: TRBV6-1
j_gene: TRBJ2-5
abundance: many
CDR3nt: TGTGCCGCAACGGGACAGAACCAAGAGACCCAGTACTTC
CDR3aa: CAATGQNQETQYF

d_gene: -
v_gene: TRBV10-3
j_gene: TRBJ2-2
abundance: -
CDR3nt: TGTGCCGTGACAGAAGAGAACACCGGGGAGCTGTTTTTT
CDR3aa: CAVTEENTGELFF

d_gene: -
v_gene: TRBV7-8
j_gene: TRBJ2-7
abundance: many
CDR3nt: TGTGCCAGCAGCCAGCACCAGGGGCCCTCCTACGAGCAGTACTTC
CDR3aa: CASSQHQGPSYEQYF

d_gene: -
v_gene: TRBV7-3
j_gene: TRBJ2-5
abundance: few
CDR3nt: TGTGCCAGCCTCCGTCAAGAGACCCAGTACTTC
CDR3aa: CASLRQETQYF

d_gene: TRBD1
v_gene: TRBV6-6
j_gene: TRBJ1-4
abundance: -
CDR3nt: TGTGCCAGCAGCCTACAGGGGACAAAGGCGTTTTTT
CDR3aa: CASSLQGTKAFF

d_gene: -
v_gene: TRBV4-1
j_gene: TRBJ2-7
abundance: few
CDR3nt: TGCGCCAGCAGCCACCCACTCAGGGAGTACGAGCAGTACTTC
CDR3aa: CASSHPLREYEQYF

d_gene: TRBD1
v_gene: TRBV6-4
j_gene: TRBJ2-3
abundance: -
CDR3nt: TGTGCCAGCAGACCGGACAGGGGGCGGACAGATACGCAGTATTTT
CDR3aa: CASRPDRGRTDTQYF